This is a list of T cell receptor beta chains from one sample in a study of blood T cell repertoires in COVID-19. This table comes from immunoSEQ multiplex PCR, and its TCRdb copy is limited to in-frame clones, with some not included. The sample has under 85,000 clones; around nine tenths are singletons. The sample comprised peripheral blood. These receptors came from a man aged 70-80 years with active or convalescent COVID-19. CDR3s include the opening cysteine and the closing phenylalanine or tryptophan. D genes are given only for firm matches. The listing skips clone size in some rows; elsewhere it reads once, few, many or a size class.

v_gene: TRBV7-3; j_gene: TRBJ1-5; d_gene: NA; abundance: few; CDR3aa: CASSPQGGQPQHF; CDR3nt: TGTGCCAGCAGCCCCCAGGGAGGCCAGCCCCAGCATTTT
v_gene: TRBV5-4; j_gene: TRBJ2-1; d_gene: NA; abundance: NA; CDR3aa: CASSGTQLAPKDEQFF; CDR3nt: TGTGCCAGCAGCGGGACCCAGCTAGCGCCTAAGGATGAGCAGTTCTTC
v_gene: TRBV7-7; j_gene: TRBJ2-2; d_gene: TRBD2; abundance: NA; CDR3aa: CASSPRTSGNTGELFF; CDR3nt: TGTGCTAGCAGCCCCCGGACTAGCGGGAACACCGGGGAGCTGTTTTTT
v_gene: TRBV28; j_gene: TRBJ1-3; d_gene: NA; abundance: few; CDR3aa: CASSLPFGNTIYF; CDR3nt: TGTGCCAGCAGCTTACCATTCGGAAACACCATATATTTT
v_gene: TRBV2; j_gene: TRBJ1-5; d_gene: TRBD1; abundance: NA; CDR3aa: CASRFDREQPQHF; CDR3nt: TGTGCCAGCAGGTTCGACAGGGAACAGCCCCAGCATTTT
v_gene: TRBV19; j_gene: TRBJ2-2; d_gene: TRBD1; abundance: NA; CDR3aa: CASTPSYTGGFTGELFF; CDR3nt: TGTGCCAGTACCCCGTCCTATACAGGGGGTTTTACCGGGGAGCTGTTTTTT
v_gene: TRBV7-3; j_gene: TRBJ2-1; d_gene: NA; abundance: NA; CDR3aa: CASSPNVQGYNEQFF; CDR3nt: TGTGCCAGCAGCCCTAATGTCCAGGGGTACAATGAGCAGTTCTTC
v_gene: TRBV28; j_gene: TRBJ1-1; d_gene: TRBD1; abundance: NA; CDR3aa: CAVDRGGTEAFF; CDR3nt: TGTGCCGTTGACAGGGGGGGCACTGAAGCTTTCTTT
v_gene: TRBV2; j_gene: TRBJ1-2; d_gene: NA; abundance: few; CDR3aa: CASRVGEVYGYTF; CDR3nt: TGTGCCAGCAGGGTCGGGGAGGTCTATGGCTACACCTTC
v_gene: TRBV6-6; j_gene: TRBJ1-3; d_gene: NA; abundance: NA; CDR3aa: CASSGQQINTIYF; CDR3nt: TGTGCCAGCAGTGGACAGCAGATAAACACCATATATTTT
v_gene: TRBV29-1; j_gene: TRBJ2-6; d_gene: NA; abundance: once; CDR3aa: CSVEGFGGSWGANVLTF; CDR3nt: TGCAGCGTTGAAGGGTTTGGGGGCTCATGGGGGGCCAACGTCCTGACTTTC
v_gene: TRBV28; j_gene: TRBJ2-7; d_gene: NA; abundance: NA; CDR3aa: CASSPQGLHMGTYEQYF; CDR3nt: TGTGCCAGCAGTCCTCAGGGACTCCACATGGGGACCTACGAGCAGTACTTC
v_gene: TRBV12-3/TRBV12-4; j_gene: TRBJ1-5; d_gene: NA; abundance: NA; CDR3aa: CASSLPGQPQHF; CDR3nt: TGTGCCAGCAGTTTACCAGGTCAGCCCCAGCATTTT
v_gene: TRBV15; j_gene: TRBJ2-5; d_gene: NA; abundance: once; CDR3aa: CATSRDMVEQETQYF; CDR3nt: TGTGCCACCAGCAGAGATATGGTCGAGCAAGAGACCCAGTACTTC
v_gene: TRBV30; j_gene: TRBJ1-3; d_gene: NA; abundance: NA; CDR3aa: CAWQGRGAFSGNTIYF; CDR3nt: TGTGCCTGGCAGGGGCGAGGCGCTTTCTCTGGAAACACCATATATTTT
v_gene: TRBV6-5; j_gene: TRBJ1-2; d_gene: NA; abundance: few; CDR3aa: CASRPGYLGLYGYTF; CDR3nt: TGTGCCAGCAGACCCGGGTACTTGGGGCTCTATGGCTACACCTTC
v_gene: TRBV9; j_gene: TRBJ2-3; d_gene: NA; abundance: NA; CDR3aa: CASSVQASPDTQYF; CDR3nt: TGTGCCAGCAGCGTACAGGCCAGTCCAGATACGCAGTATTTT
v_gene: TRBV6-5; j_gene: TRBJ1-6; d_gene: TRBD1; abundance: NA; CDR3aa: CASSLKGGSPLHF; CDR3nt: TGTGCCAGCAGCCTTAAAGGGGGCTCACCCCTCCACTTT
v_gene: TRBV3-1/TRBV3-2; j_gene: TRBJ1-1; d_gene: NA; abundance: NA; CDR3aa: CASSRGGNTEAFF; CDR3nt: TGTGCCAGCAGCCGGGGGGGGAACACTGAAGCTTTCTTT
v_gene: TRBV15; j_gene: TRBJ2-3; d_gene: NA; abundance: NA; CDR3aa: CATAPRVLTDTQYF; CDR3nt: TGTGCCACCGCCCCGAGGGTATTGACAGATACGCAGTATTTT
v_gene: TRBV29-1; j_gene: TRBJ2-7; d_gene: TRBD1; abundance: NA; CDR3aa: CSVQTGNEQYF; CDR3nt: TGCAGCGTTCAGACAGGGAACGAGCAGTACTTC
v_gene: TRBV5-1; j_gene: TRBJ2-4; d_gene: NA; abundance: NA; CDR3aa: CASSLGTHLGQNIQYF; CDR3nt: TGCGCCAGCAGCTTGGGGACACACCTGGGGCAAAACATTCAGTACTTC
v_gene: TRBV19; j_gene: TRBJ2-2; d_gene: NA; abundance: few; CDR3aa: CASSTSLTGELFF; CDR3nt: TGTGCCAGTAGTACTTCCCTTACAGGGGAGCTGTTTTTT
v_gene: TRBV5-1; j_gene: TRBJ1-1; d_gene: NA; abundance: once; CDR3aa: CASSPGDRGTRAFF; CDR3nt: TGCGCCAGCAGCCCAGGGGATCGCGGCACGAGGGCTTTCTTT
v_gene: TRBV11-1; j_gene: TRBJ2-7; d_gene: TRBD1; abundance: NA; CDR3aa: CASSSTGFYEQYF; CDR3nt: TGTGCCAGCAGCTCGACAGGGTTTTACGAGCAGTACTTC
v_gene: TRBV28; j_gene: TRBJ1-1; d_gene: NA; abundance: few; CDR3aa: CASPPPGGGMITEAFF; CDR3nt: TGTGCCAGTCCCCCCCCGGGAGGCGGTATGATCACTGAAGCTTTCTTT
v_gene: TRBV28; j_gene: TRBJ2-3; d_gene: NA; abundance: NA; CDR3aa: CASSVTGTDTQYF; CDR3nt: TGTGCCAGCAGTGTGACAGGCACAGATACGCAGTATTTT
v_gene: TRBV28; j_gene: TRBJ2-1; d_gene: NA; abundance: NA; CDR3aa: CASSPASGDNNEQFF; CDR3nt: TGTGCCAGCAGTCCCGCGAGCGGGGACAACAATGAGCAGTTCTTC
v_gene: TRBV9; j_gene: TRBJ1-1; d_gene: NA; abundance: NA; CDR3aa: CASSVDYSMNTEAFF; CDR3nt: TGTGCCAGCAGCGTAGATTACAGCATGAACACTGAAGCTTTCTTT
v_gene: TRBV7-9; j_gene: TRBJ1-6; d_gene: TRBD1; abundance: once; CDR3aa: CASSSPTGGADNSPLHF; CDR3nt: TGTGCCAGCAGCTCACCGACAGGGGGCGCGGATAATTCACCCCTCCACTTT
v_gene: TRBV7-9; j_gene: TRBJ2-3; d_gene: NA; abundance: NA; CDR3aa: CASSPWTGRDTQYF; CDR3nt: TGTGCCAGCAGCCCCTGGACGGGAAGAGATACGCAGTATTTT
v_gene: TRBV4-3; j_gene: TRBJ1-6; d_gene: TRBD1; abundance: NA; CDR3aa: CASSQDSQGGRRPLHF; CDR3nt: TGCGCCAGCAGCCAAGACTCCCAGGGGGGCAGGAGACCCCTCCACTTT
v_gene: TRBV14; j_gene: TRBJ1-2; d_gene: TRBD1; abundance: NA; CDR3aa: CASSPLTTGRSYGYTF; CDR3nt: TGTGCCAGCAGCCCACTTACGACAGGGAGAAGCTATGGCTACACCTTC
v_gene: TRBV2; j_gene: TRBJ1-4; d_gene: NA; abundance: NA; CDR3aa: CASREQLPNEKLFF; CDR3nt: TGTGCCAGCAGGGAGCAGCTACCAAATGAAAAACTGTTTTTT
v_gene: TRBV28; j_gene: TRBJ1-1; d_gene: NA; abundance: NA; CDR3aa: CASSSGQGRAEAFF; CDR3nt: TGTGCCAGCAGTTCTGGGCAGGGGAGAGCTGAAGCTTTCTTT
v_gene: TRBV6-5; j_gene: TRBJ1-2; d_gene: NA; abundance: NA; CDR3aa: CASSRRTDGYTF; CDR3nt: TGTGCCAGCAGCCGGAGGACGGATGGCTACACCTTC
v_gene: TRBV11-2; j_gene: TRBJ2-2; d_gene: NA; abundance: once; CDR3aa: CASSSRRALYTGELFF; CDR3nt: TGTGCCAGCAGCTCCCGTAGAGCACTTTACACCGGGGAGCTGTTTTTT
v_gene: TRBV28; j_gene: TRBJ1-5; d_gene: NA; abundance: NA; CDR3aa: CASSSYVGNQPQHF; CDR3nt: TGTGCCAGCAGTTCCTATGTGGGCAATCAGCCCCAGCATTTT
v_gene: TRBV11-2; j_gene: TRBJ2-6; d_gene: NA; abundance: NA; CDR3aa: CASSDPGRIGANVLTF; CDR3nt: TGTGCCAGCAGTGACCCCGGGAGAATCGGGGCCAACGTCCTGACTTTC
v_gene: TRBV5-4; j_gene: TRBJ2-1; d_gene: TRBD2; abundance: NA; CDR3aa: CASSTGTSGLGEQFF; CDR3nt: TGTGCCAGCAGCACCGGGACTAGCGGCTTGGGTGAGCAGTTCTTC
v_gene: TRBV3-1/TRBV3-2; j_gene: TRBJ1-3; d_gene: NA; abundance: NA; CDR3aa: CASSQGVFSGNTIYF; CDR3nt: TGTGCCAGCAGCCAAGGAGTCTTCTCTGGAAACACCATATATTTT
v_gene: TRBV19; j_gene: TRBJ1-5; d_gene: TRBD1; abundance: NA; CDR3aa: CASTGTGGNQPQHF; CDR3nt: TGTGCCAGTACCGGGACAGGGGGAAATCAGCCCCAGCATTTT
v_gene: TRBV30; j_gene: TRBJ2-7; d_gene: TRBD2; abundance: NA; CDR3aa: CAWSPFGLAGDYEQYF; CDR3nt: TGTGCCTGGAGCCCCTTCGGGTTAGCGGGAGACTACGAGCAGTACTTC
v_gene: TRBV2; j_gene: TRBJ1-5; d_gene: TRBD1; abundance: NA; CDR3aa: CASTQTGSNQPQHF; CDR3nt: TGTGCCAGCACTCAGACAGGGTCCAATCAGCCCCAGCATTTT
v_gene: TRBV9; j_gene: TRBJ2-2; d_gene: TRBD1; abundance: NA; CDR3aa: CASSTGQDHTGELFF; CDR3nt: TGTGCCAGCAGCACCGGACAGGACCACACCGGGGAGCTGTTTTTT